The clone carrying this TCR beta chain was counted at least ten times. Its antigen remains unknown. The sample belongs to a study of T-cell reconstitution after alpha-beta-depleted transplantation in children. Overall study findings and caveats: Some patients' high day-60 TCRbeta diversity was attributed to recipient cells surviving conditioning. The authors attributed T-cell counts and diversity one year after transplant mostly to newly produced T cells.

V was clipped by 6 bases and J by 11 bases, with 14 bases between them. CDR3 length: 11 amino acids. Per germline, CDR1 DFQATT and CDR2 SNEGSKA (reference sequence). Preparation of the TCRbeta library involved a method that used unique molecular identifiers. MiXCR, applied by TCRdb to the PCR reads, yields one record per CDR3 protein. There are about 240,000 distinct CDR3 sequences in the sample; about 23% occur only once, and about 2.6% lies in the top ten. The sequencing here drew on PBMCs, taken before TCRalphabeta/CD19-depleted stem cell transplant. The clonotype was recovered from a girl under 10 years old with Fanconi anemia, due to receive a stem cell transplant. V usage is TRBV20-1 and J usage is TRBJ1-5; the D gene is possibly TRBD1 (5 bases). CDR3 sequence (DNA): TGCAGTGCCCGGGTGAGGGACTCCCAGCATTTT. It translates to CSARVRDSQHF.